The 31 T cell receptor beta chains below were found in one sample sequenced in a study of early T cells in non-severe SARS-CoV-2 infection. TCRdb reprocessed the 5' RACE reads via MiXCR and lists one record per CDR3 protein. The sample records tens of thousands of distinct CDR3 sequences, about 5.3% being singletons. The starting material was whole blood, obtained at baseline. These receptors were collected from an adult who was a healthcare worker with PCR-confirmed SARS-CoV-2 infection or an uninfected control (not recorded which).

This clonotype was seen at least ten times. V and J are TRBV28 and TRBJ2-2; 13 bases fit TRBD2. V shed 5 bases, J shed 7 bases, and the junction held 7 bases outside the gene matches. This CDR3 is built from 16 residues. Germline assignment: CDR1 MDHEN and CDR2 SYDVKM. For the CDR3, the DNA is TGTGCCAGCAGTCCTACTAGCGGGAGGGGCCTCGGGGAGCTGTTTTTT. As protein: CASSPTSGRGLGELFF.

There are many counts of this clonotype. This rearrangement joins TRBV12-3 or TRBV12-4 to TRBJ1-1, with unresolved D. V gave up 10 bases and J gave up 0 bases, with 12 bases separating them. The CDR3 has 13 amino acids. CDR3 amino acids: CATLRRMNTEAFF. The CDR3 DNA follows: TGTGCCACCCTCCGGCGCATGAACACTGAAGCTTTCTTT.

The rearrangement joins TRBV12-3 or TRBV12-4 to TRBJ1-2; D is perhaps TRBD1 (5 bases). The CDR3 covers 15 residues. V was shortened by 6 bases and J by 2 bases, with 16 bases between the two germline ends. CDR3 bases: TGTGCCAGCAGCCTTTACGGGAGGGGAAACTATGGCTACACCTTC. Translated, it gives CASSLYGRGNYGYTF.

There are many counts of this clonotype. The rearrangement joins TRBV11-3 to TRBJ2-3, with D possibly TRBD2 on 5 matching bases. Per the germline V gene, CDR1 is SGHNT and CDR2 is YENEEA. This CDR3 is built from 16 residues. Trimming cost V 5 bases and J 2 bases, with 17 bases left between them. The CDR3: CASSPARGGFTDTQYF. DNA for the CDR3: TGTGCCAGCAGCCCCGCACGGGGTGGGTTCACAGATACGCAGTATTTT.

This clonotype was seen at least ten times. The rearrangement uses TRBV6-6 and TRBJ2-4; TRBD1 or TRBD2 may be the D gene (5 bases each). The CDR3 is 15 residues long. Trimming shortened V by 2 bases and J by 0 bases, and 8 bases separated the two germline ends. Looked up from germline, CDR1 is MNHNY and CDR2 is SVGAGI (reference sequence). The DNA of the CDR3 is TGTGCCAGCAGTTACGAGGGGAAAGCCAAAAACATTCAGTACTTC. Protein sequence: CASSYEGKAKNIQYF.

This clonotype was seen a few times. V usage is TRBV7-9 and J usage is TRBJ1-5; D gene uncertain. Trimming shortened V by 5 bases and J by 7 bases, and 12 bases separated the two germline ends. The length of the CDR3 is 13 residues. Looked up from germline, CDR1 is SEHNR and CDR2 is FQNEAQ (reference sequence). The CDR3 loop is CASSPGYRQPQHF. As DNA, the CDR3 is TGTGCCAGCAGCCCAGGATATCGCCAGCCCCAGCATTTT.

This clonotype appeared many times. The rearrangement links TRBV29-1 to TRBJ2-1; D is perhaps TRBD2 (6 bases). The CDR3 is 14 residues long. Trimming stripped 1 base from V and 8 bases from J, with 15 bases between. Germline values: CDR1 SQVTM, CDR2 ANQGSEA. The CDR3 coding sequence is TGCAGCGTTGAAGGCGGGACCCATTTAGATGAGCAGTTCTTC. Amino acids: CSVEGGTHLDEQFF.

This clonotype was counted many times. The gene calls are TRBV6-5 and TRBJ2-3; perhaps TRBD2 as D (6 bases). This CDR3 contains 16 residues. Germline CDR1 is MNHEY and CDR2 is SVGAGI. The V end lost 0 bases, the J end lost 0 bases, and 10 bases lay between the germline ends. The CDR3 sequence: CASSYSRSGSTDTQYF. In DNA, the CDR3 is TGTGCCAGCAGTTACTCCCGAAGCGGGAGCACAGATACGCAGTATTTT.

This clonotype was counted many times. This chain connects TRBV11-2 to TRBJ2-7, with D perhaps matching TRBD1 or TRBD2 (5 bases each). This CDR3 spans 12 amino acids. V dropped 3 bases and J dropped 5 bases, with 8 bases sitting between them. CDR1 and CDR2 (germline): SGHAT, FQNNGV. The DNA for the CDR3 is TGTGCCAGCAGCTTCACGGGGCACGAGCAGTACGTC. Protein sequence: CASSFTGHEQYV.

In this sample, this clonotype turned up many times. The chain employs TRBV19 and TRBJ1-4; the D is unclear. The germline V gene has CDR1 LNHDA and CDR2 SQIVND (reference sequence). The CDR3 is 17 amino acids. The V end was cut by 5 bases, the J end by 0 bases, with 16 bases between. The CDR3 region is CASSPQQLGATNEKLFF. CDR3 nucleotide sequence: TGTGCCAGTAGTCCCCAACAGCTTGGTGCAACTAATGAAAAACTGTTTTTT.

This clonotype was picked up many times. This sequence joins TRBV5-1 and TRBJ2-7; tentative D call: TRBD2 (5 bases). From germline, CDR1 is SGHRS and CDR2 YFSETQ. V lost 1 base, J lost 7 bases, and 12 bases lay in between. This CDR3 contains 13 residues. CDR3 sequence: CASSLRTGIEQYF. CDR3 DNA sequence: TGCGCCAGCAGCTTGAGGACGGGGATTGAGCAGTACTTC.

This chain links TRBV28 with TRBJ2-1; 7 bases match TRBD2. The junction had 13 bases not matched to a gene; V was cut back by 5 bases and J by 9 bases. This CDR3 comprises 15 residues. The V gene's germline CDR1 is MDHEN and CDR2 SYDVKM. DNA for the CDR3: TGTGCCAGCAGTCCCCGGGGGAGGGATGTCGGTGAGCAGTTCTTC. Its translation is CASSPRGRDVGEQFF.

This clonotype was observed many times. At one of its ends the junction is not consistent with the germline gene, which may arise from a read error. V usage is TRBV11-2 and J usage is TRBJ1-1; possibly TRBD1 for D (5 bases). This CDR3 contains 16 residues. CDR1 and CDR2 from the germline V gene are SGHAT and FQNNGV. CDR3 sequence (DNA): TGTGCCAGCAGCTCACCGGGCGGGGACCGAAGGTCTGAAGCCTTCTTT. It specifies CASSSPGGDRRSEAFF.

CDR3 sequence: CASILQADRGYNEQFF. The DNA for the CDR3 is TGTGCCAGCATCCTCCAAGCGGACAGGGGATACAATGAGCAGTTCTTC. This rearrangement joins TRBV27 to TRBJ2-1; 9 nucleotides agree with TRBD1. Germline CDR1 reads MNHEY; CDR2 reads SMNVEV (reference sequence). Germline trimming cut 7 bases from V and 4 bases from J; bases unmatched to any gene: 11. The CDR3 spans 16 residues.

Many counts were recorded for this clonotype. As DNA, the CDR3 is TGTGCCAGCTCACCAAGGGGTGTGAACACTGAAGCTTTCTTT. As protein: CASSPRGVNTEAFF. V usage is TRBV18 and J usage is TRBJ1-1, with D maybe TRBD1 (5 bases). V lost 2 bases, J lost 0 bases, and 7 bases lay in between. CDR3 length: 14 amino acids. Germline V CDR1 and CDR2: KGHSH, LQKENI.

This clonotype was counted many times. The chain employs TRBV4-1 and TRBJ1-4; 8 bases align to TRBD1. From germline, CDR1 is MGHRA and CDR2 YSYEKL. Losses at the gene ends were 4 bases for V and 1 base for J; bases not matched to a gene: 5. The CDR3 is made up of 16 amino acids. The CDR3 DNA is TGCGCCAGCAGCCGCGGACAGGGACAAACTAATGAAAAACTGTTTTTT. This codes for CASSRGQGQTNEKLFF.

This clonotype was seen ten or more times. The chain joins TRBV20-1 to TRBJ2-1; the match to TRBD2 covers 14 bases. Germline CDR1 is DFQATT and CDR2 is SNEGSKA (reference sequence). This CDR3 is built from 16 residues. The V segment lost 6 bases and the J segment 9 bases; nucleotides outside the gene matches: 13. This CDR3 reads CSALRLGLAGVTEQFF. Here the CDR3 DNA reads TGCAGTGCCCTCCGGCTGGGACTAGCGGGAGTTACTGAGCAGTTCTTC.

To note about this clonotype: One base away lies a much larger clone, so this may be a sequencing read error. In this CDR3 the conserved last residue, phenylalanine or tryptophan, is missing, so a read error is likely. The rearrangement uses TRBV29-1 and TRBJ1-2; 8 bases are shared with TRBD1. From germline, CDR1 is SQVTM and CDR2 ANQGSEA. CDR3 length: 13 amino acids. Unmatched junction bases numbered 10, after V lost 5 bases and J lost 8 bases. The CDR3 nucleotides are TGCAGCGTTAACGGCCCAGGGGGCTACGGCTACACCTTA. Residues: CSVNGPGGYGYTL.

This clonotype was recorded at least ten times. V is TRBV5-3 and J is TRBJ1-5; the D gene is possibly TRBD1 (5 bases). TRBV5-3 falls under the ORF class, with uncertain function. The CDR3 sequence is 15 residues long. V was clipped by 9 bases and J by 5 bases, with 21 bases between them. The CDR3 DNA reads TGTGCCACATGGAACCCAGGGTGTAACGATCAGCCCCAGCATTTT. This sequence encodes CATWNPGCNDQPQHF.

This clonotype appeared many times. This chain joins TRBV14 and TRBJ1-1; the match to TRBD1 covers 12 bases. Germline assignment: CDR1 SGHDN and CDR2 FVKESK. CDR3 length: 20 residues. V lost 0 bases and J lost 3; bases outside the gene matches: 14. The DNA for the CDR3 is TGTGCCAGCAGCCAAGATTCGGGCTGGGACAGGGGGCTTTGGGACACTGAAGCTTTCTTT. The encoded protein is CASSQDSGWDRGLWDTEAFF.

Ten or more counts support this clonotype. The chain uses TRBV7-6 and TRBJ2-5, with D tentatively TRBD2 (5 bases). Germline V CDR1 and CDR2: SGHVS, FNYEAQ. V was pared by 2 bases and J by 5 bases, with 12 bases between. The CDR3 sequence is 14 residues long. CDR3 sequence reads: CASSLISEKETQYF. CDR3 coding DNA: TGTGCCAGCAGCTTAATTAGCGAGAAGGAGACCCAGTACTTC.

At least ten counts were recorded for this clonotype. This chain uses TRBV6-1 with TRBJ2-3; D is perhaps TRBD2 (6 bases). V dropped 1 base and J dropped 2 bases, with 13 bases sitting between them. Germline CDR1 and CDR2: MNHNS and SASEGT. The length of the CDR3 is 16 residues. The CDR3 DNA reads as TGTGCCAGCAGTGAAGGATCCGGGACTCACACAGATACGCAGTATTTT. Translating gives CASSEGSGTHTDTQYF.

The table lists this clonotype with many counts. This chain connects TRBV12-3 or TRBV12-4 to TRBJ2-1; D perhaps matches TRBD2 (6 bases). This CDR3 comprises 16 residues. V was trimmed by 6 bases and J by 8 bases, leaving 23 bases between them. The CDR3 bases are TGTGCCAGCAGCCGATCCGGGACTCTCCTAACAGATGAGCAGTTCTTC. Its translation: CASSRSGTLLTDEQFF.

This clonotype was counted a few times. The rearrangement uses TRBV2 and TRBJ1-4; D unclear. Between the trimmed V and J ends, which lost 6 bases and 7 bases, there was a span of 15 bases. This CDR3 comprises 14 residues. Germline V gene data show CDR1 as SNHLY and CDR2 as FYNNEI. CDR3 region: CASREDLDGEKLFF. In DNA form, the CDR3 reads TGTGCCAGCAGGGAGGACCTGGACGGTGAAAAACTGTTTTTT.

This clonotype occurred many times. This chain uses TRBV12-3 or TRBV12-4 with TRBJ2-1; no clear D gene. The V end was cut by 2 bases, the J end by 3 bases, with 2 bases between. This CDR3 spans 12 amino acids. The CDR3 DNA sequence: TGTGCCAGCAGTTTAATCTACAATGAGCAGTTCTTC. This encodes CASSLIYNEQFF.

This clonotype was detected many times. The gene calls are TRBV10-2 and TRBJ2-2, with TRBD2 matching 12 bases. The germline CDR1 and CDR2 sequences are WSHSY and SAAADI. This CDR3 has 13 amino acids. J was trimmed by 7 bases and V by 9 bases; bases with no gene match: 3. CDR3 residues: CASLAGGHGELFF. CDR3 sequence (DNA): TGCGCCAGTCTAGCGGGAGGGCACGGGGAGCTGTTTTTT.

This clonotype was recorded at least ten times. The chain couples TRBV10-2 to TRBJ2-1, with 7 positions matching TRBD2. V was pared by 9 bases and J by 4 bases, with 9 bases of the junction left unmatched. CDR1 WSHSY and CDR2 SAAADI come from the germline V gene. The CDR3 is made up of 14 amino acids. The CDR3 region is CASGALADYNEQFF. The CDR3 DNA is TGCGCCAGTGGTGCTCTAGCGGATTACAATGAGCAGTTCTTC.

The table lists this clonotype with many counts. The chain employs TRBV20-1 and TRBJ2-3; 9 bases line up with TRBD2. V dropped 0 bases and J dropped 4; count of bases not matched to a gene: 8. CDR3 length equals 16 residues. Germline V CDR1 and CDR2: DFQATT, SNEGSKA (reference sequence). The CDR3 sequence: CSARDELAGPPDTQYF. In nucleotides, the CDR3 is TGCAGTGCTAGAGATGAACTAGCGGGTCCCCCAGATACGCAGTATTTT.

The chain joins TRBV20-1 to TRBJ1-4; unclear D gene. Germline V gene sequence: CDR1 DFQATT, CDR2 SNEGSKA (reference sequence). There are 13 residues in the CDR3. The ends were cut back, 6 bases at V and 7 bases at J, with 15 bases in the middle. The CDR3: CSAYPPRSEKLFF. Written as DNA, the CDR3 is TGCAGTGCCTACCCCCCGAGAAGTGAAAAACTGTTTTTT.

The chain employs TRBV30 and TRBJ2-1; a weak D match, TRBD2 (6 bases). Trimming took off 3 bases at V and 3 bases at J, with 15 bases between the two ends. CDR1 is GTSNPN, CDR2 SVGIG, per germline (reference sequence). The CDR3 sequence is 15 residues long. The CDR3 nucleotides read TGTGCCTGGAGGACGGGGGTCTCATACTACAATGAGCAGTTCTTC. It specifies CAWRTGVSYYNEQFF.

This clonotype was counted many times. This chain connects TRBV28 to TRBJ2-3, with TRBD2 identical over 10 bases. J was trimmed by 4 bases and V by 3 bases; bases with no gene match: 13. CDR1 MDHEN and CDR2 SYDVKM come from the germline V gene. This CDR3 comprises 18 residues. As DNA, the CDR3 is TGTGCCAGCAGTTTCTCCGGTCTAGCGGGAGACAGCCCAGATACGCAGTATTTT. Translating it yields CASSFSGLAGDSPDTQYF.